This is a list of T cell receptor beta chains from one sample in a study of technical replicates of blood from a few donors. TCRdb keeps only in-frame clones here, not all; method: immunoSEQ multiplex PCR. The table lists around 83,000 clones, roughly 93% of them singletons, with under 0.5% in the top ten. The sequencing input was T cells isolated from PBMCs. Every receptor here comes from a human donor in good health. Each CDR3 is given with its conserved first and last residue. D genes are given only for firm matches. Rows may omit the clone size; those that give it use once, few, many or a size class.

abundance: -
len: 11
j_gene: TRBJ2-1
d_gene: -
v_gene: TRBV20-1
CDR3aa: CSAISGNEQFF
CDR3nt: TGCAGTGCTATCTCGGGCAATGAGCAGTTCTTC

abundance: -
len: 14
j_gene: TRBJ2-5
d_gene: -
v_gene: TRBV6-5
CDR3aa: CASSRNTEPETQYF
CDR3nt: TGTGCCAGCAGCCGAAATACTGAACCAGAGACCCAGTACTTC

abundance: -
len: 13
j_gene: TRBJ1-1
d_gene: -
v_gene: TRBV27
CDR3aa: CASSLGPGTEAFF
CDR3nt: TGTGCCAGCAGTTTAGGGCCTGGCACTGAAGCTTTCTTT

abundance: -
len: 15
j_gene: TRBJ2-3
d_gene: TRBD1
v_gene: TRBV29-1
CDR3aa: CSVEQVTGALNTQYF
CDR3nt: TGCAGCGTTGAACAAGTGACAGGGGCTTTGAATACGCAGTATTTT

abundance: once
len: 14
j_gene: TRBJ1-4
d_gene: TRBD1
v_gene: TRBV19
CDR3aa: CASRKQGANEKLFF
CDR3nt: TGTGCCAGTAGAAAACAGGGGGCTAATGAAAAACTGTTTTTT

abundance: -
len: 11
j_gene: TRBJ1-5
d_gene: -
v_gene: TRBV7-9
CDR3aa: CASTNTGPQHF
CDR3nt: TGTGCCAGCACTAATACAGGGCCCCAGCATTTT

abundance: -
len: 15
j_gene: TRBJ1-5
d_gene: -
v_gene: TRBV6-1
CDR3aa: CASSGLEYSNQPQHF
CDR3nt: TGTGCCAGCAGTGGCCTAGAATATAGCAATCAGCCCCAGCATTTT

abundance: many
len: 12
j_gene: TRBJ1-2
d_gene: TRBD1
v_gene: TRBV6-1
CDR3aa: CATRDRRYGYTF
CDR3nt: TGTGCCACCCGGGACAGACGCTATGGCTACACCTTC

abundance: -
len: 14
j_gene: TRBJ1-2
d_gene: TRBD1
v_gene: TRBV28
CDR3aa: CASGRLQGEYGYTF
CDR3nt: TGTGCCAGCGGACGATTACAGGGGGAGTATGGCTACACCTTC

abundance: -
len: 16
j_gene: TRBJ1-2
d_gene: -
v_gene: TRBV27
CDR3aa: CASRPRYGSVAYGYTF
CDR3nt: TGTGCCAGCCGACCGCGCTACGGGTCGGTGGCCTATGGCTACACCTTC

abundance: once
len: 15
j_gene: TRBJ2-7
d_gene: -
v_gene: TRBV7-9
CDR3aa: CASSDKPGRTYEQYF
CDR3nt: TGTGCCAGCAGCGACAAGCCAGGGAGGACCTACGAGCAGTACTTC

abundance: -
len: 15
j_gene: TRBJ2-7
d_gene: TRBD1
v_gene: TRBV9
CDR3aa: CASSAGTGGSYEQYF
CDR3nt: TGTGCCAGCAGCGCAGGGACAGGAGGATCCTACGAGCAGTACTTC

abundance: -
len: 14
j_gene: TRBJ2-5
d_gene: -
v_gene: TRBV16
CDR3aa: CASSQQGGSETQYF
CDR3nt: TGTGCCAGCAGCCAACAGGGGGGATCAGAGACCCAGTACTTC

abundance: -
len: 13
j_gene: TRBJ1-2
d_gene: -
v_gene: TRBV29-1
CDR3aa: CSVEGPGAYGYTF
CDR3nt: TGCAGCGTTGAAGGTCCAGGGGCTTATGGCTACACCTTC

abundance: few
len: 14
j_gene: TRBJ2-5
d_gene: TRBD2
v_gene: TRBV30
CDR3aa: CAWKPLAGSETQYF
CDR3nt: TGTGCCTGGAAACCCTTAGCGGGATCTGAGACCCAGTACTTC

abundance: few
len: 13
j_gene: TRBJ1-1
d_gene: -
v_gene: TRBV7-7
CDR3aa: CASSLARNTEAFF
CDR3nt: TGTGCTAGCAGCTTAGCTAGGAACACTGAAGCTTTCTTT

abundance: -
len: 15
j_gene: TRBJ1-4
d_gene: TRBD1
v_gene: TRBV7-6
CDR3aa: CASSQNRGLNEKLFF
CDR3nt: TGTGCCAGCAGCCAAAACAGGGGGTTAAATGAAAAACTGTTTTTT

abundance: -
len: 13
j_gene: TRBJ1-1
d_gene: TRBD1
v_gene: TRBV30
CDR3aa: CAWGGQGWTEAFF
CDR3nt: TGTGCCTGGGGAGGACAGGGATGGACTGAAGCTTTCTTT

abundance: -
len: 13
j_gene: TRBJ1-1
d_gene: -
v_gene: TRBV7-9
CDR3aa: CASSLMREGEAFF
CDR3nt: TGTGCCAGCAGCTTAATGAGGGAGGGGGAAGCTTTCTTT